Below, one T cell receptor beta chain is given with its context. This sample stems from a study of blood T cell repertoires in COVID-19. Study-level background: Donors in the United States, Italy and Spain gave samples during acute or convalescent COVID-19. PBMCs, B-cell-depleted T cells, or T cells were the source of the cDNA or gDNA that made up the material.

CDR1 is LGHDT and CDR2 is YNNKEL in the germline V gene (reference sequence). This CDR3 is built from 15 residues. V lost 4 bases to trimming and J lost 0 bases, with 12 bases between them. In the original analysis: Counts of nucleated cells, estimated from reference gene primer amplification, were obtained. The table came from immunoSEQ multiplex PCR; TCRdb's copy has only in-frame clones and leaves some out. Clone size and V and J calls were adopted from that table, with D and trimming inferred from the DNA. The sample holds approximately 80,000 clones, less than 90% seen once. This sequence joins TRBV3-1 (or the pseudogene TRBV3-2) and TRBJ1-2; D may be TRBD1 (6 bases). Specimen: peripheral blood. This TCR was sampled from a human donor in a cohort sampled during active COVID-19. The CDR3 region has the DNA TGTGCCAGCAGCCTCCGGGACACCCCTAACTATGGCTACACCTTC. Its translation is CASSLRDTPNYGYTF.